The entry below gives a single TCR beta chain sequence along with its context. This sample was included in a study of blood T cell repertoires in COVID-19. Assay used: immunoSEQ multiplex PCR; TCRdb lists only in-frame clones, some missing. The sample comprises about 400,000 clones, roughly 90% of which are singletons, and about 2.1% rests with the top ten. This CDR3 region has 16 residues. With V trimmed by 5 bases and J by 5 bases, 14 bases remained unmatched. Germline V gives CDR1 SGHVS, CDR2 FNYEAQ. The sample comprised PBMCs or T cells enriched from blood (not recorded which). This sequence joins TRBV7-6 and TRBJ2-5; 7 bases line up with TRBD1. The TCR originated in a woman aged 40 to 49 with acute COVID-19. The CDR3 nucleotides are TGTGCCAGCAGCGGACCTTACAGGGGTGTCGGGGAGACCCAGTACTTC. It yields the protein CASSGPYRGVGETQYF. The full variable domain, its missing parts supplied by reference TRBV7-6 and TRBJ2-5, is GAGVSQSPRYKVTKRGQDVALRCDPISGHVSLYWYRQALGQGPEFLTYFNYEAQQDKSGLPNDRFSAERPEGSISTLTIQRTEQRDSAMYRCASSGPYRGVGETQYFGPGTRLLVL.